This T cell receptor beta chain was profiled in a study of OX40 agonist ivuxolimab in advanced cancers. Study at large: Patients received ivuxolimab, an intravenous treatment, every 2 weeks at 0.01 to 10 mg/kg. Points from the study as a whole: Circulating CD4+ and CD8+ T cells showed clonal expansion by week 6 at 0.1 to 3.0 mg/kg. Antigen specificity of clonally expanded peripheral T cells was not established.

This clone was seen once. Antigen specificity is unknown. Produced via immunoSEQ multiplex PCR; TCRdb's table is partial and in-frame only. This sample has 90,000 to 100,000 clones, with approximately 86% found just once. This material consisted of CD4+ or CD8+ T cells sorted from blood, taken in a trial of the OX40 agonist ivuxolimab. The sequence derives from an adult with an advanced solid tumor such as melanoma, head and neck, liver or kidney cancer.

The CDR3 bases are TGCGCCAGCAGCCGAGCGGGTCCTAGCACAGATACGCAGTATTTT. It encodes CASSRAGPSTDTQYF. J is TRBJ2-3 and V is TRBV4-1; D perhaps matches TRBD2 (6 bases). V was shortened by 4 bases and J by 0 bases, with 11 bases between the two germline ends. The germline V gene encodes CDR1 MGHRA and CDR2 YSYEKL. This CDR3 contains 15 residues.